The present entry profiles one T cell receptor beta chain with its context. The CDR3 is 14 residues long. CDR1 MNHEY and CDR2 SVGAGI come from the germline V gene. The V segment lost 5 bases and the J segment 7 bases; nucleotides outside the gene matches: 4. The sample belongs to a study of cytomegalovirus exposure and HLA in healthy donors. TCRdb keeps only in-frame clones here, not all; method: immunoSEQ multiplex PCR. Among 90,000 to 100,000 clones, roughly nine tenths were seen once, and the ten largest hold 3.9%. The chain employs TRBV6-5 and TRBJ2-1; 11 nucleotides match TRBD1. The TCR comes from a woman in her 30s in good health and CMV-seronegative. The material sequenced was PBMCs. CDR3 nucleotide sequence: TGTGCCAGCAGTGGACAGGGGGCAGGGAATGAGCAGTTCTTC. Translating gives CASSGQGAGNEQFF.